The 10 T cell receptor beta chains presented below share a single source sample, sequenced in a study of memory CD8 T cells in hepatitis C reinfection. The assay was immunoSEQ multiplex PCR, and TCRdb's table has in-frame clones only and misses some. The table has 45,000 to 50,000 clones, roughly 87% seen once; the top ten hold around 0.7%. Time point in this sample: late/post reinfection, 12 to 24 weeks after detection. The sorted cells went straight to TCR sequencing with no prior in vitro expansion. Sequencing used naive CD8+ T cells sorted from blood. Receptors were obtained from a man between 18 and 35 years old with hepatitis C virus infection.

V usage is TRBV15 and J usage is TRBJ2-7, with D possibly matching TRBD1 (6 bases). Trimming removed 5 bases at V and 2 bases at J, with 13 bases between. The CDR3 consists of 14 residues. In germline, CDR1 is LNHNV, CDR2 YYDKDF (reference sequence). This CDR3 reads CATSATGNTYEQYF. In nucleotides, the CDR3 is TGTGCCACCAGCGCGACAGGCAACACCTACGAGCAGTACTTC.

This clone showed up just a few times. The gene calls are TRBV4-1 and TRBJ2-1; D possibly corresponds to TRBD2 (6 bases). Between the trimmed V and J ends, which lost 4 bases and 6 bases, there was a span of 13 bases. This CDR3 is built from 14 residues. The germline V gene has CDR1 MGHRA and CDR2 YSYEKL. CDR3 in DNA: TGCGCCAGCAGCCCCTACCGGGGGACCAATGAGCAGTTCTTC. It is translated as CASSPYRGTNEQFF.

CDR3 nucleotides: TGTGCCAGCAGCTCGGGACAGGGGGCAACGCAGTATTTT. This gives the protein CASSSGQGATQYF. The chain couples TRBV5-4 to TRBJ2-3, with 12 bases fitting TRBD1. In germline, CDR1 is SGHNT, CDR2 YYREEE (reference sequence). The V and J ends lost 3 bases and 9 bases, in that order; junction bases with no gene match: 2. This CDR3 has 13 residues.

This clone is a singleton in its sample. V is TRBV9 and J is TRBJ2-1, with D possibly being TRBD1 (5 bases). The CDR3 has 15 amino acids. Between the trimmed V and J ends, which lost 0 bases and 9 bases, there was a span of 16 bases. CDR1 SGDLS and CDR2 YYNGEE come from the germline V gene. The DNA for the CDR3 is TGTGCCAGCAGCGTAGTAGGGGCAGGGCTAGGTGAGCAGTTCTTC. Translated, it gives CASSVVGAGLGEQFF.

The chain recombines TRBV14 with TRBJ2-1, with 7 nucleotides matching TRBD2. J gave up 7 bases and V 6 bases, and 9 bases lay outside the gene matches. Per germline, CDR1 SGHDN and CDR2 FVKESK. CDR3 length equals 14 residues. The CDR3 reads CASSRPGLKNEQFF. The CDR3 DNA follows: TGTGCCAGCAGTCGCCCGGGACTAAAGAATGAGCAGTTCTTC.

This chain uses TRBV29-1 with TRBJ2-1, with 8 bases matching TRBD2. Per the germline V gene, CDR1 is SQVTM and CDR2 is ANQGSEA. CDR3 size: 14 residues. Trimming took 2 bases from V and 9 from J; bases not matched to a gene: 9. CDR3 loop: CSVEWASGLAEQFF. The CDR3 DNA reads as TGCAGCGTTGAATGGGCTAGCGGGCTGGCTGAGCAGTTCTTC.

CDR3 sequence reads: CASSPGAGNEKLFF. The CDR3 DNA reads TGCGCCAGCAGCCCGGGAGCGGGGAATGAAAAACTGTTTTTT. V usage is TRBV4-1 and J usage is TRBJ1-4; no definite D call. CDR1 MGHRA and CDR2 YSYEKL come from the germline V gene. V was clipped by 4 bases and J by 5 bases, with 11 bases between them. The CDR3 totals 14 residues.

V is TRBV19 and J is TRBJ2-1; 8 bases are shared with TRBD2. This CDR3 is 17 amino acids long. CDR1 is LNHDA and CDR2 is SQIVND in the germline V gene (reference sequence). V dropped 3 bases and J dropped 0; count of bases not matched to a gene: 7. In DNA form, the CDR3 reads TGTGCCAGTAGTATGTTAGCGGGGCAGAGCTCCTACAATGAGCAGTTCTTC. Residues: CASSMLAGQSSYNEQFF. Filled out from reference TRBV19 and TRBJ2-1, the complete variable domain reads DGGITQSPKYLFRKEGQNVTLSCEQNLNHDAMYWYRQDPGQGLRLIYYSQIVNDFQKGDIAEGYSVSREKKESFPLTVTSAQKNPTAFYLCASSMLAGQSSYNEQFFGPGTRLTVL.

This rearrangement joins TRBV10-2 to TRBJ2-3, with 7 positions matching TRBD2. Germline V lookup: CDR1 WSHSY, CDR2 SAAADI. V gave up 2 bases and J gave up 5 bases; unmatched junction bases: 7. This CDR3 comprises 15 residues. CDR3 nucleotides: TGCGCCAGCAGTGAGCTCCGCGGGGGTATAGATACGCAGTATTTT. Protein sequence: CASSELRGGIDTQYF.

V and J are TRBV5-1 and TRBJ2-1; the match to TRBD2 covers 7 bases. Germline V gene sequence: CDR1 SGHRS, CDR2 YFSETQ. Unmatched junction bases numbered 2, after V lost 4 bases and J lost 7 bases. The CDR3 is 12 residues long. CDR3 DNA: TGCGCCAGCAGCCACGGGGGGAATGAGCAGTTCTTC. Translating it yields CASSHGGNEQFF.